This T cell receptor (beta chain) was sequenced for a study of shared clonotypes between healthy human individuals. The germline V and J ends were trimmed by 3 bases and 4 bases, with 4 bases remaining between them. The germline V gene encodes CDR1 MDHEN and CDR2 SYDVKM. This CDR3 is built from 12 residues. This clone was observed once. Other nucleotide sequences from this sample produce the same CDR3. Naive CD8 populations comprised CD45RO-negative cells positively selected for CCR7, excluding terminally differentiated effector memory CD45RA+ cells. The data were produced by immunoSEQ multiplex PCR, yet TCRdb's version contains in-frame clones alone and is incomplete. The sample has 1.5 million to 2.5 million clones; 85% to 95% are singletons.

Source material: naive CD8+ T cells sorted from blood. The V and J genes are TRBV28 and TRBJ2-1; D is unresolved. The sequence was obtained from a young man in good health. CDR3 protein: CASSLEYNEQFF. In nucleotides, the CDR3 is TGTGCCAGCAGTTTGGAATACAATGAGCAGTTCTTC.